These 15 T cell receptor beta chains were all obtained from the same sample, sequenced in a study of shared clonotypes between healthy human individuals. CD8 cells classed as naive were CD45RO-negative and positively selected for CCR7, excluding terminally differentiated effector memory CD45RA+ cells. Method: immunoSEQ multiplex PCR; TCRdb's copy keeps in-frame clones and lacks some. The sample shows about 820,000 clones, 85% to 95% of them seen only once. The material sequenced was naive CD8+ T cells sorted from blood. Receptors were obtained from a young man in good health.

V usage is TRBV7-9 and J usage is TRBJ2-7; D is perhaps TRBD2 (7 bases). Trimming removed 7 bases at V and 4 bases at J, with 14 bases between. Germline values: CDR1 SEHNR, CDR2 FQNEAQ (reference sequence). There are 13 residues in the CDR3. The CDR3 region has the DNA TGTGCCAGCACGATGGGAGGGGGATACGAGCAGTACTTC. This gives the protein CASTMGGGYEQYF.

Worth noting for this clone: Different DNA sequences within this sample yield the same CDR3. The rearrangement joins TRBV5-4 to TRBJ2-7; 7 nucleotides match TRBD1. CDR1 is SGHNT, CDR2 YYREEE, per germline (reference sequence). The ends lost 4 bases at V and 0 bases at J; junction bases unmatched: 4. The CDR3 is 14 residues long. The CDR3 sequence: CASSLGQSSYEQYF. Here the CDR3 DNA reads TGTGCCAGCAGCCTGGGACAGAGCTCCTACGAGCAGTACTTC.

This chain links TRBV19 with TRBJ2-7; D is unresolved. The CDR3 is 14 amino acids. CDR1 is LNHDA and CDR2 is SQIVND in the germline V gene (reference sequence). The V and J ends lost 3 bases and 1 base respectively, with 10 bases between them. The CDR3: CASSIRDGSYEQYF. CDR3 DNA: TGTGCCAGTAGTATTAGAGACGGATCCTACGAGCAGTACTTC. Combining the CDR3 with reference TRBV19 and TRBJ2-7 gives the whole variable domain DGGITQSPKYLFRKEGQNVTLSCEQNLNHDAMYWYRQDPGQGLRLIYYSQIVNDFQKGDIAEGYSVSREKKESFPLTVTSAQKNPTAFYLCASSIRDGSYEQYFGPGTRLTVT.

The CDR3 sequence is CASSIQRAGDSNQPQHF. Written as DNA, the CDR3 is TGTGCCAGTAGTATCCAGAGGGCAGGGGATAGCAATCAGCCCCAGCATTTT. The V and J genes are TRBV19 and TRBJ1-5, with D perhaps TRBD1 (6 bases). Germline V lookup: CDR1 LNHDA, CDR2 SQIVND (reference sequence). Trimming removed 3 bases from V and 0 bases from J, with 15 bases in between. This CDR3 region has 17 residues.

This chain uses TRBV28 with TRBJ2-7; 9 bases agree with TRBD1. Germline V gives CDR1 MDHEN, CDR2 SYDVKM. This CDR3 region has 15 residues. With 5 bases clipped from V and 2 bases from J, the junction kept 7 bases outside the gene matches. The CDR3 here is CASSIGTGSTYEQYF. CDR3 DNA: TGTGCCAGCAGTATCGGGACAGGGAGCACCTACGAGCAGTACTTC.

The CDR3 sequence is CASSLSWVAGLKGDTQYF. CDR3 nucleotides: TGTGCCAGCAGTTTATCTTGGGTTGCCGGGCTAAAGGGGGATACGCAGTATTTT. The chain carries TRBV27 and TRBJ2-3; D possibly corresponds to TRBD1 (5 bases). The CDR3 covers 18 residues. CDR1 is MNHEY, CDR2 SMNVEV, per germline (reference sequence). V was clipped by 0 bases and J by 6 bases, with 22 bases between them.

To note about this clone: Other DNA sequences of this sample code for an identical CDR3. The gene calls are TRBV5-4 and TRBJ2-7; TRBD2 is a possible D gene (6 bases). Germline V gene lookup returns CDR1 SGHNT and CDR2 YYREEE (reference sequence). The V and J ends lost 2 bases and 0 bases respectively, with 6 bases between them. The CDR3 length is 13 residues. The CDR3, as DNA: TGTGCCAGCAGCTTCGGGAGCTCCTACGAGCAGTACTTC. This gives the protein CASSFGSSYEQYF.

The V call is TRBV27, the J call TRBJ2-1; no clear D. Germline V gives CDR1 MNHEY, CDR2 SMNVEV (reference sequence). This CDR3 comprises 11 residues. Trimming removed 6 bases at V and 3 bases at J, with 3 bases between. The CDR3 loop reads CASRVYNEQFF. CDR3 DNA sequence: TGTGCCAGCAGGGTCTACAATGAGCAGTTCTTC.

The chain combines TRBV7-6 with TRBJ2-1; 7 bases agree with TRBD2. V gave up 2 bases and J gave up 2 bases; unmatched junction bases: 3. This CDR3 has 15 residues. The germline gives CDR1 SGHVS, CDR2 FNYEAQ. The CDR3 protein is CASSLYGTTYNEQFF. The DNA of the CDR3 is TGTGCCAGCAGCTTATACGGGACTACCTACAATGAGCAGTTCTTC.

J is TRBJ2-3 and V is TRBV5-6; D gene uncertain. Trimming stripped 0 bases from V and 2 bases from J, with 4 bases between. The CDR3 totals 13 residues. The V gene's germline CDR1 is SGHDT and CDR2 YYEEEE. The CDR3: CASSLGLTDTQYF. CDR3 bases: TGTGCCAGCAGCTTGGGACTCACAGATACGCAGTATTTT.

The CDR3 reads CASSGARGQEEETQYF. The CDR3 coding sequence is TGCGCCAGCAGTGGGGCCAGGGGACAGGAAGAAGAGACCCAGTACTTC. The V gene is TRBV10-2, the J gene TRBJ2-5; 8 bases map to TRBD1. CDR3 length equals 16 residues. V was pared by 4 bases and J by 3 bases, with 10 bases of the junction left unmatched. From germline, CDR1 is WSHSY and CDR2 SAAADI.

The V and J genes are TRBV7-9 and TRBJ2-2; TRBD1 agrees at 7 bases. V was pared by 5 bases and J by 0 bases, with 12 bases of the junction left unmatched. This CDR3 has 18 residues. Germline loops: CDR1 SEHNR, CDR2 FQNEAQ (reference sequence). The CDR3 loop is CASSLTWGQNPNTGELFF. The CDR3 coding sequence is TGTGCCAGCAGCCTCACTTGGGGACAGAACCCGAACACCGGGGAGCTGTTTTTT.

Comments on this clone: Other DNA sequences in the sample encode the same CDR3. The rearrangement links TRBV9 to TRBJ2-3; D is possibly TRBD2 (6 bases). V lost 7 bases, J lost 6 bases, and 6 bases lay in between. This CDR3 is built from 10 residues. Germline CDR1 SGDLS, CDR2 YYNGEE. CDR3 protein: CASGRDTQYF. The CDR3 region has the DNA TGTGCCAGCGGGAGGGATACGCAGTATTTT.

The rearrangement links TRBV11-3 to TRBJ2-1; 7 bases map to TRBD1. The V segment lost 5 bases and the J segment 1 base; nucleotides outside the gene matches: 8. Germline V gene data show CDR1 as SGHNT and CDR2 as YENEEA. The CDR3 runs to 16 residues. The CDR3 loop reads CASSHRAGGSYNEQFF. The CDR3 DNA reads TGTGCCAGCAGCCATAGGGCAGGGGGTTCCTACAATGAGCAGTTCTTC.

This chain joins TRBV4-1 and TRBJ2-7; 7 bases map to TRBD1. The CDR3 loop spans 18 amino acids. The J segment lost 4 bases and the V segment lost 0 bases, leaving 15 bases of the junction unmatched. Germline V gene lookup returns CDR1 MGHRA and CDR2 YSYEKL. CDR3 amino acids: CASSQDETGALMLYEQYF. CDR3 nucleotide sequence: TGCGCCAGCAGCCAAGACGAAACAGGGGCCCTCATGTTATACGAGCAGTACTTC.